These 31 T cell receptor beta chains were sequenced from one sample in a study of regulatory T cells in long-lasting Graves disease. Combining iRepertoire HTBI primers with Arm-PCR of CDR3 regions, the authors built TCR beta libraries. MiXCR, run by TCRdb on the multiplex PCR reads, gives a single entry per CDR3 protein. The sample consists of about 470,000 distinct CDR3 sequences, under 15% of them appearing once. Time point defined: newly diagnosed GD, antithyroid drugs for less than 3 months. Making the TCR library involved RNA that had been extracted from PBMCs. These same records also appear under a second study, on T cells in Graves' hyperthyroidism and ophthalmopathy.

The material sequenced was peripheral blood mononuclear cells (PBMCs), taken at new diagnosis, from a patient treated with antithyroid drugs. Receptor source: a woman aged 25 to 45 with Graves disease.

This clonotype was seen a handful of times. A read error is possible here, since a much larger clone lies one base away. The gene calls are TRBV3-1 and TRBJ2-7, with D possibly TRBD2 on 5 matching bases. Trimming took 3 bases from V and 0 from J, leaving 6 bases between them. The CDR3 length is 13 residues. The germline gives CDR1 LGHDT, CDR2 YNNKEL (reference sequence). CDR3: CASSQRASYEQYF. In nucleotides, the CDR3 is TGTGCCAGCAGCCAGCGGGCCTCCTACGAGCAGTACTTC.

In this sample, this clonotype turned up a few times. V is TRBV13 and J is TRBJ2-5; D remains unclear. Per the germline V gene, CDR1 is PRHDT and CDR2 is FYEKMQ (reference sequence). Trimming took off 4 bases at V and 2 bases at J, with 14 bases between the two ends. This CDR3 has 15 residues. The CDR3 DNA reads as TGTGCCAGCAGCTCTCGGATGGGCAGGCAAGAGACCCAGTACTTC. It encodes CASSSRMGRQETQYF.

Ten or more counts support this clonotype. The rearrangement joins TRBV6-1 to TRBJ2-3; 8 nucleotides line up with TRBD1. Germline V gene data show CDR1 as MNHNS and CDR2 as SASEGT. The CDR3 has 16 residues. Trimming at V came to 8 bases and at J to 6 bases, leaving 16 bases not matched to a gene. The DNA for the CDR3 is TGTGCCAGCTGGGGAGTGTCGGGACAGGCCCGTGATACGCAGTATTTT. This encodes CASWGVSGQARDTQYF.

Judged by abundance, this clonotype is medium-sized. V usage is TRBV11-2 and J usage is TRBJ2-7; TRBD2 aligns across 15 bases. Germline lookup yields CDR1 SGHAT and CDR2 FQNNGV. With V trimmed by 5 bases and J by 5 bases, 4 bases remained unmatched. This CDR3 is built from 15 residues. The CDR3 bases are TGTGCCAGCAGCCCTGGACTAGCGGGAGGGAACGAGCAGTACTTC. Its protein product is CASSPGLAGGNEQYF.

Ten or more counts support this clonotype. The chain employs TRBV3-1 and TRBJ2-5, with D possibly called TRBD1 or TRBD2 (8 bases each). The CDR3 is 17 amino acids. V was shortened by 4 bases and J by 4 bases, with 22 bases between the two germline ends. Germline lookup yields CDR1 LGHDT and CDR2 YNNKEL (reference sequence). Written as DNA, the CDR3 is TGTGCCAGCAGCCTCGACAGGGGAGCGGGAGTGGGAGAGACCCAGTACTTC. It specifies CASSLDRGAGVGETQYF.

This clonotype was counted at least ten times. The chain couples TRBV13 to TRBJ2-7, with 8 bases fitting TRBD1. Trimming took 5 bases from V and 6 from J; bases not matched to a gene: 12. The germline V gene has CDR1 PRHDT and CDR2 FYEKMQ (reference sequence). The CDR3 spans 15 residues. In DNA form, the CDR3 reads TGTGCCAGCAGCGGACGGACAGGGCCGCTTGGCGAGCAGTACTTC. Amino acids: CASSGRTGPLGEQYF.

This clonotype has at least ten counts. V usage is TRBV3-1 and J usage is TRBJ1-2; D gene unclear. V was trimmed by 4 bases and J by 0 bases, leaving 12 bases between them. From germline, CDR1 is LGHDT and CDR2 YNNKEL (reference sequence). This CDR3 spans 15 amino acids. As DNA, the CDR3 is TGTGCCAGCAGCCCCCGTGGACCTTCTAACTATGGCTACACCTTC. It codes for CASSPRGPSNYGYTF.

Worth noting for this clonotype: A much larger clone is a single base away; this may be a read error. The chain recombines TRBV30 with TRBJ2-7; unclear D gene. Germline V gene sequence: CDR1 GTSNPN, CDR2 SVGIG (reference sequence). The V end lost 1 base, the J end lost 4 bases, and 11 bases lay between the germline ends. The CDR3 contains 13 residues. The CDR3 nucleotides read TGTGCCTGGAGTGCCCCTACGCTATACGAGCAGTACTTC. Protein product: CAWSAPTLYEQYF.

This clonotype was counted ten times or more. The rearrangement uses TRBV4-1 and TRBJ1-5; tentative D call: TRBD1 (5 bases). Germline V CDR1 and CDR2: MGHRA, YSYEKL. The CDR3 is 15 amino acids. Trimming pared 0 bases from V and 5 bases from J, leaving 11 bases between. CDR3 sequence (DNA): TGCGCCAGCAGCCAAGATATGTCGGGGGATCAGCCCCAGCATTTT. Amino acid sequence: CASSQDMSGDQPQHF.

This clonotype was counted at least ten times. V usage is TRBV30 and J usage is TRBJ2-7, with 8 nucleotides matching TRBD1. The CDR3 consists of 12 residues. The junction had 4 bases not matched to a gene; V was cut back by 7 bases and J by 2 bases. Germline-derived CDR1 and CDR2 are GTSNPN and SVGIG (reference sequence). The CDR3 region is CASQGATYEQYF. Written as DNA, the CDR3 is TGTGCCTCCCAGGGGGCGACCTACGAGCAGTACTTC.

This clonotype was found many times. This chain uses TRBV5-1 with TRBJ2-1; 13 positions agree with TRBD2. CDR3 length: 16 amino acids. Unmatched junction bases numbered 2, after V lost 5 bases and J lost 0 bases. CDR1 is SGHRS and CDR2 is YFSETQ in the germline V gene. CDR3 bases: TGCGCCAGCAGTCGGACTAGCGGGAGCTCCTACAATGAGCAGTTCTTC. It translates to CASSRTSGSSYNEQFF.

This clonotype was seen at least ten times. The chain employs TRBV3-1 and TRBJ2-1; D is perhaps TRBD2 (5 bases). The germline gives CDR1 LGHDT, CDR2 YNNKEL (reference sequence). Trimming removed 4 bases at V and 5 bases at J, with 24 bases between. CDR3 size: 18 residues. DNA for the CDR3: TGTGCCAGCAGCCGATCGGTGTTCGGAGGTTCCGGGGACAATGAGCAGTTCTTC. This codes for CASSRSVFGGSGDNEQFF.

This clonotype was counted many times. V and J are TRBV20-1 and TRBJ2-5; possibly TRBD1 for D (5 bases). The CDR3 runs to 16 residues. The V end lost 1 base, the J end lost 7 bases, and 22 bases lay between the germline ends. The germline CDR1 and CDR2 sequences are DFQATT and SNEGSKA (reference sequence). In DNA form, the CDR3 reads TGCAGTGCTAGAGGAGTGCAGGGCGATGCGGTTGGGACCCAGTACTTC. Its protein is CSARGVQGDAVGTQYF.

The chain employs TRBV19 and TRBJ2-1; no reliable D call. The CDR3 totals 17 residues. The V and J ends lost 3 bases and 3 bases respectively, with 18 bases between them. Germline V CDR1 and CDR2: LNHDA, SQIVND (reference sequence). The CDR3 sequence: CASSIDIGSGVYNEQFF. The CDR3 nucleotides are TGTGCCAGTAGTATCGACATAGGTAGTGGGGTCTACAATGAGCAGTTCTTC.

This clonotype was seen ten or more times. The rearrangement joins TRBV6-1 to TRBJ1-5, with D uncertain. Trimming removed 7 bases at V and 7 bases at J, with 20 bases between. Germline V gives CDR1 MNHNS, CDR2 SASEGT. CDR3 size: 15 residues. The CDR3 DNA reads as TGTGCCAGCACGCTCCGTTTGAGAGGAAAGCAGCCCCAGCATTTT. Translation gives CASTLRLRGKQPQHF.

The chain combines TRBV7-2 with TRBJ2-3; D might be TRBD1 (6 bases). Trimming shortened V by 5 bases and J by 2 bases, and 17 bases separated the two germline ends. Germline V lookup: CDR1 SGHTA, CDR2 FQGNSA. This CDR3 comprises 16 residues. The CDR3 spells CASSRDRPGDTDTQYF. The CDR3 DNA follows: TGTGCCAGCAGCCGAGACAGGCCTGGGGACACAGATACGCAGTATTTT.

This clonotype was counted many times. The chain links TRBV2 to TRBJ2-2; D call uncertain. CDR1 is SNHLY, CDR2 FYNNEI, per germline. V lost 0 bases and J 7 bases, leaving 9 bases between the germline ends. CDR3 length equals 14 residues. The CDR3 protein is CASSEASVGGELFF. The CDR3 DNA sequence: TGTGCCAGCAGTGAAGCGTCAGTGGGCGGGGAGCTGTTTTTT.

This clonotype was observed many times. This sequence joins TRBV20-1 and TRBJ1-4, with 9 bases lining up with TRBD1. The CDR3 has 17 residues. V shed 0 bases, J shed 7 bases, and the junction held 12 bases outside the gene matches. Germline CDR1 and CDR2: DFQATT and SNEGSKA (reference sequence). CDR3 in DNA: TGCAGTGCTAGAGATCGTTGGACAGGGGCGCTGGGTGAAAAACTGTTTTTT. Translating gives CSARDRWTGALGEKLFF.

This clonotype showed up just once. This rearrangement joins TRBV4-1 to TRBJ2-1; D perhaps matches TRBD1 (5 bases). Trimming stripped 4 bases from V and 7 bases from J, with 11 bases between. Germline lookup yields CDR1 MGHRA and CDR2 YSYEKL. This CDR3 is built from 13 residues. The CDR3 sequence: CASSLQGKNEQFF. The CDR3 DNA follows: TGCGCCAGCAGCCTCCAGGGTAAGAATGAGCAGTTCTTC.

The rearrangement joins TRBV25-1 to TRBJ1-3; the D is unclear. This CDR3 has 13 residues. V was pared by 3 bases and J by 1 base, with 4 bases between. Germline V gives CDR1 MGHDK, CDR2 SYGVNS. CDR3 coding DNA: TGTGCCAGCAGTGACTTATCTGGAAACACCATATATTTT. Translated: CASSDLSGNTIYF.

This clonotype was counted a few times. The CDR3 spells CASRQRTNEKLFF. The CDR3 DNA sequence: TGCGCCAGCAGACAAAGGACTAATGAAAAACTGTTTTTT. V is TRBV5-1 and J is TRBJ1-4, with unresolved D. Trimming took off 5 bases at V and 2 bases at J, with 7 bases between the two ends. This CDR3 has 13 residues. CDR1 is SGHRS, CDR2 YFSETQ, per germline.

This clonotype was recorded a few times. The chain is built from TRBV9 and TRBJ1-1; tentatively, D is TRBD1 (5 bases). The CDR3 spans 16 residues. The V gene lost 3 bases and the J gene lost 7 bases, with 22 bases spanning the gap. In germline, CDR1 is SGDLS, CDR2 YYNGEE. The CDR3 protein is CASSANFDPWGDEAFF. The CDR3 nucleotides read TGTGCCAGCAGCGCAAATTTTGACCCTTGGGGGGATGAAGCTTTCTTT.

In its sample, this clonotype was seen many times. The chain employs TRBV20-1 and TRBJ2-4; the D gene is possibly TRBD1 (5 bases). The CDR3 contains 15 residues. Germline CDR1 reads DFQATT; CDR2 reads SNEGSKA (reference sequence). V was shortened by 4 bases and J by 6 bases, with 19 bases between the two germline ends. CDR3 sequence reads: CSAIVSKAQGNIQYF. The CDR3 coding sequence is TGCAGTGCTATCGTCAGCAAAGCTCAGGGAAACATTCAGTACTTC.

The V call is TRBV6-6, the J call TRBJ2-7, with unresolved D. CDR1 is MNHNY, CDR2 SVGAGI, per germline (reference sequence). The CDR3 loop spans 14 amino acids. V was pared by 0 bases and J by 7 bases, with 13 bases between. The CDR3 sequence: CASSYSGIYNEQYF. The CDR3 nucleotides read TGTGCCAGCAGTTACTCGGGGATTTACAATGAGCAGTACTTC.

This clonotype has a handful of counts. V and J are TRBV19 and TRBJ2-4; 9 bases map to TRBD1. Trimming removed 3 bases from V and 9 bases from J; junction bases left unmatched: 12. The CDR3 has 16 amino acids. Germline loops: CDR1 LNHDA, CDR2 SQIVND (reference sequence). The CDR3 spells CASSMSAGTGYTIQYF. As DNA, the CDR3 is TGTGCCAGTAGTATGTCGGCCGGGACAGGGTACACCATTCAGTACTTC.

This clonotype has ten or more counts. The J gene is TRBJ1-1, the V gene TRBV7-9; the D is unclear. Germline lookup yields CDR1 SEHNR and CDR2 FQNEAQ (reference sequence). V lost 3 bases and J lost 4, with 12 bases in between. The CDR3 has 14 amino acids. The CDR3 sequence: CASSFASKSTEAFF. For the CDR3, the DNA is TGTGCCAGCAGCTTTGCGTCCAAGAGCACTGAAGCTTTCTTT. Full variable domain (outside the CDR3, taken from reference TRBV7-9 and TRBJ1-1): DTGVSQNPRHKITKRGQNVTFRCDPISEHNRLYWYRQTLGQGPEFLTYFQNEAQLEKSRLLSDRFSAERPKGSFSTLEIQRTEQGDSAMYLCASSFASKSTEAFFGQGTRLTVV.

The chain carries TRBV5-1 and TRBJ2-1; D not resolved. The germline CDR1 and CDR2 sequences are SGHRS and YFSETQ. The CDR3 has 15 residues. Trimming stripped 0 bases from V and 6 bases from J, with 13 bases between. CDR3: CASSLALGGVNEQFF. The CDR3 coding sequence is TGCGCCAGCAGCTTGGCTCTTGGTGGAGTCAATGAGCAGTTCTTC.

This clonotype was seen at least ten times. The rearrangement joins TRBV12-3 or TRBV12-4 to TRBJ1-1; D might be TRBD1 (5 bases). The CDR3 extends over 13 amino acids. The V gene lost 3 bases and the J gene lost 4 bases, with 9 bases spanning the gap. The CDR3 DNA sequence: TGTGCCAGCAGTTTGCGACAGATCACTGAAGCTTTCTTT. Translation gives CASSLRQITEAFF.

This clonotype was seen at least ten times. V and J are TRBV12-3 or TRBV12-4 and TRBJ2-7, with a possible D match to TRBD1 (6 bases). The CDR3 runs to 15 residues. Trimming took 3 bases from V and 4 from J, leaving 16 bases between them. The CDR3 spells CASSFFPGDGYEQYF. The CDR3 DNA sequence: TGTGCCAGCAGTTTTTTCCCAGGGGATGGGTACGAGCAGTACTTC.

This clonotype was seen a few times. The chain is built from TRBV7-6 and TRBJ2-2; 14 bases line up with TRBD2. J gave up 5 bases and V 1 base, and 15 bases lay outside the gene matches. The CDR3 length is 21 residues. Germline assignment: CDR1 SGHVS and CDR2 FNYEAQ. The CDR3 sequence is CASSLGAGLGLAGVSTGELFF. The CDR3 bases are TGTGCCAGCAGCTTAGGGGCAGGATTGGGACTAGCGGGAGTATCAACCGGGGAGCTGTTTTTT.

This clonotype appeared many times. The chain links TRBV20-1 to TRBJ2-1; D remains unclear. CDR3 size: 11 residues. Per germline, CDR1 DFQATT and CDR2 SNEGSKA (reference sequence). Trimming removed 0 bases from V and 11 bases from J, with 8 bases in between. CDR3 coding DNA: TGCAGTGCTAGAGATCTAAGGCAGCAGTTCTTC. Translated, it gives CSARDLRQQFF.